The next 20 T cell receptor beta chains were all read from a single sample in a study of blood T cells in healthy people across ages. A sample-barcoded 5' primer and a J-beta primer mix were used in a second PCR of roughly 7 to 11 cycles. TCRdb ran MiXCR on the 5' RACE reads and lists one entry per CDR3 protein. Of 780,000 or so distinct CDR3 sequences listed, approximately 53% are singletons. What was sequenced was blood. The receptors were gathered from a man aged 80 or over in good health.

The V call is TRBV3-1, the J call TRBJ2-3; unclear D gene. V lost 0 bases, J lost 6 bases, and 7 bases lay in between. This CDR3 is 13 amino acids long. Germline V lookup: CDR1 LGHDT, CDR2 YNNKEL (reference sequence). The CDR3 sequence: CASSQERRDTQYF. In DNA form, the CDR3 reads TGTGCCAGCAGCCAAGAGCGGCGGGATACGCAGTATTTT.

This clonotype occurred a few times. In DNA form, the CDR3 reads TGTGCCAGCAGTTACGGGACAGGGGGAAGGAATTCACCCCTCCACTTT. Protein: CASSYGTGGRNSPLHF. The chain uses TRBV12-3 or TRBV12-4 and TRBJ1-6, with 11 bases fitting TRBD1. V dropped 4 bases and J dropped 7; count of bases not matched to a gene: 6. This CDR3 region has 16 residues.

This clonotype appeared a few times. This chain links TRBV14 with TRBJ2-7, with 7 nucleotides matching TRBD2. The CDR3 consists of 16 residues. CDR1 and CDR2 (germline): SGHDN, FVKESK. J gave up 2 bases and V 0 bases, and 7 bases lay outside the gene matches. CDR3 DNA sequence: TGTGCCAGCAGCCAAGAATCAGGGAGGGGTACCTACGAGCAGTACTTC. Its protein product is CASSQESGRGTYEQYF.

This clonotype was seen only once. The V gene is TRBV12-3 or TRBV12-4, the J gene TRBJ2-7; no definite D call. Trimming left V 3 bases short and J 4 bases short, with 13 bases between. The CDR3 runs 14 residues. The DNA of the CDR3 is TGTGCCAGCAGTTTTCGTCCTAGTGGGTACGAGCAGTACTTC. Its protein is CASSFRPSGYEQYF.

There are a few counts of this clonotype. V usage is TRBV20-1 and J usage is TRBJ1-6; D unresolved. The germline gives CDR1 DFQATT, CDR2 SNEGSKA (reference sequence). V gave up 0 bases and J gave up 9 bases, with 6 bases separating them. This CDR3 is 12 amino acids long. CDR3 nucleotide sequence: TGCAGTGCTAGAGATTTGGGTTCACCCCTCCACTTT. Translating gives CSARDLGSPLHF.

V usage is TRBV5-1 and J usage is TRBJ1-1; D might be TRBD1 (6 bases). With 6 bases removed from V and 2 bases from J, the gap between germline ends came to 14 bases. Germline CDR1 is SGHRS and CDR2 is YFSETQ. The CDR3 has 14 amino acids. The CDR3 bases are TGCGCCAGCACCAACGGACAGCCTAACACTGAAGCTTTCTTT. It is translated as CASTNGQPNTEAFF.

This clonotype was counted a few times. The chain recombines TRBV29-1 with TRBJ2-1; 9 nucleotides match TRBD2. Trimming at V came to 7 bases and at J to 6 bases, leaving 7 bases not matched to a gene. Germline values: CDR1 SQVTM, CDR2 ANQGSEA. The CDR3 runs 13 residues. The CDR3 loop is CSDGTSRPNEQFF. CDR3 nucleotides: TGCAGCGATGGGACTAGCAGGCCCAATGAGCAGTTCTTC.

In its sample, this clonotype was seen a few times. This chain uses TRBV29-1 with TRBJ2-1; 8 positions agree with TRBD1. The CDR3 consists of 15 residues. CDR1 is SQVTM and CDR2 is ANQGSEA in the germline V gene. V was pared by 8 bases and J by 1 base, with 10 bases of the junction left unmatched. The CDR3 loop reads CSHISYRGSYNEQFF. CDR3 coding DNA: TGCAGCCACATCTCGTACAGGGGGTCCTACAATGAGCAGTTCTTC.

CDR3 in DNA: TGTGCCAGCAGTTCCCGACAGGGGGCTAACTATGGCTACACCTTC. It yields the protein CASSSRQGANYGYTF. The chain carries TRBV27 and TRBJ1-2; 9 bases fit TRBD1. The germline V gene has CDR1 MNHEY and CDR2 SMNVEV (reference sequence). The CDR3 is 15 amino acids. With 4 bases clipped from V and 0 bases from J, the junction kept 3 bases outside the gene matches.

CDR3 region: CASSSTPFLSYEQYF. The DNA of the CDR3 is TGTGCCAGCAGCTCTACCCCCTTCCTTTCCTACGAGCAGTACTTC. The rearrangement joins TRBV13 to TRBJ2-7, with unresolved D. This CDR3 comprises 15 residues. V dropped 4 bases and J dropped 1 base, with 14 bases sitting between them. Germline CDR1 and CDR2: PRHDT and FYEKMQ (reference sequence).

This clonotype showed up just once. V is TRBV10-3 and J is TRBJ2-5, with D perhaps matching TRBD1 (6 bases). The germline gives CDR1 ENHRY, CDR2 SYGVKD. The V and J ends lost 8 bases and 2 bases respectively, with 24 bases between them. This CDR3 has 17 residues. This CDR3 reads CAIQSDGQKHLQETQYF. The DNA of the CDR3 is TGTGCCATCCAGTCTGACGGACAGAAACATTTACAAGAGACCCAGTACTTC.

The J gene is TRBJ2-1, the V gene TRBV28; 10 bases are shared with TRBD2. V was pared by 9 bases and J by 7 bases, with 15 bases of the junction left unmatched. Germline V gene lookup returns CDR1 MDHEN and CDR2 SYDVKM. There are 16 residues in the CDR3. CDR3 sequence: CASSTPSGRFGNEQFF. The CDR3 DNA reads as TGTGCCAGTAGTACCCCTAGCGGGAGATTCGGAAATGAGCAGTTCTTC.

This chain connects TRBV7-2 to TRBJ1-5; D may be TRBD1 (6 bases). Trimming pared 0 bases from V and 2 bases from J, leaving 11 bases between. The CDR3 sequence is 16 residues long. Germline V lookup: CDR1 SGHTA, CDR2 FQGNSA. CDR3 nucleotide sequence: TGTGCCAGCAGCTTAGCCAGGGGCCAGGGCAATCAGCCCCAGCATTTT. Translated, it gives CASSLARGQGNQPQHF.

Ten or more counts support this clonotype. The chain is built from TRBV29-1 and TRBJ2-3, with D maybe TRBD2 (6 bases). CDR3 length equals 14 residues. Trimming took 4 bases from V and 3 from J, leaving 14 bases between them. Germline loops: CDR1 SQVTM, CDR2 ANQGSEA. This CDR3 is CSVGRGSLTDTQYF. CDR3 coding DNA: TGCAGCGTTGGTCGGGGGTCGTTAACAGATACGCAGTATTTT.

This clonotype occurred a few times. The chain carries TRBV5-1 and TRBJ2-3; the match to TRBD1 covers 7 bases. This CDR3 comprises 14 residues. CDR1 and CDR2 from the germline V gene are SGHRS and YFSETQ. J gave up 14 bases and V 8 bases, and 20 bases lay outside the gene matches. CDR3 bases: TGCGCCAGTCCGACAGGGTTGGTTTTGAGATACGCGTATTTT. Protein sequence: CASPTGLVLRYAYF.

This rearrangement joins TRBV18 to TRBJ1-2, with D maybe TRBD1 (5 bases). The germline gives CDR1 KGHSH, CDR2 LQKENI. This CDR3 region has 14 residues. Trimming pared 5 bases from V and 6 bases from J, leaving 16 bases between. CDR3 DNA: TGTGCCAGCTCAGCGGAGGGGAACCCACATGGCTACACCTTC. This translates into CASSAEGNPHGYTF.

For the CDR3, the DNA is TGTGCCAGCAGTTCATCCCAGGGAGGCCATGGCTACACCTTC. It encodes CASSSSQGGHGYTF. The chain has TRBV12-3 or TRBV12-4 and TRBJ1-2; a weak D match, TRBD1 (5 bases). The CDR3 is 14 amino acids. V lost 4 bases and J 6 bases, leaving 15 bases between the germline ends.

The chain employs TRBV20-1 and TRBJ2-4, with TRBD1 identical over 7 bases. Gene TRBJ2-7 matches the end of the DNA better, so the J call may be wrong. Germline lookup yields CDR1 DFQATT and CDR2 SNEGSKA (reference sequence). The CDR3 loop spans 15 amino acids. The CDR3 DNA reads TGCAGTGCTAGGTCCACAGGGGTAGGATACTACGAGCAGTACTTC. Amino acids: CSARSTGVGYYEQYF.

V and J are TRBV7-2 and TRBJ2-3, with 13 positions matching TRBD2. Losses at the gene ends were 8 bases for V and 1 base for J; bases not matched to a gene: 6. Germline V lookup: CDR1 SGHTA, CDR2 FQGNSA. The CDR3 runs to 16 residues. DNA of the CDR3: TGTGCCAGCGGCTCGGGACTAGCGGGACGCACAGATACGCAGTATTTT. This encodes CASGSGLAGRTDTQYF.

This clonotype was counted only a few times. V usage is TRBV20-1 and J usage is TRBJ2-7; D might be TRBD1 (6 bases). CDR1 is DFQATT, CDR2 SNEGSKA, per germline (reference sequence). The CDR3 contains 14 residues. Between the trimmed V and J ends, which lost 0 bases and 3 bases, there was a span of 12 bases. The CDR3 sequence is CSARDRNRVYEQYF. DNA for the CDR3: TGCAGTGCTAGAGATCGGAACAGGGTCTACGAGCAGTACTTC.